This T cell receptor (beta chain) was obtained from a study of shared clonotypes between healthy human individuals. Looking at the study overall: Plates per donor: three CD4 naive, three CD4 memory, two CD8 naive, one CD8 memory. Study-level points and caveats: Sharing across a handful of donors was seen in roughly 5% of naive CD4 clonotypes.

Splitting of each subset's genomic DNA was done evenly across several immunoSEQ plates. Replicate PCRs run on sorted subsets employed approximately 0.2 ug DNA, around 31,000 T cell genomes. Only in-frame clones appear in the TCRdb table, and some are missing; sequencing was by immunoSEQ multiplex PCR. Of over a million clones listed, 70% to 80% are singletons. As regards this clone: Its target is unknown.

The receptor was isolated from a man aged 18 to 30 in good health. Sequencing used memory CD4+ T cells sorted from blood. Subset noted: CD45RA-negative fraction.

The chain's CDR3 is CASSRFSGTDGYTF. DNA for the CDR3: TGTGCCAGCAGCAGGTTTTCAGGGACGGATGGCTACACCTTC. The rearrangement uses TRBV9 and TRBJ1-2, with a possible D match to TRBD1 (5 bases). The length of the CDR3 is 14 residues. The V end lost 4 bases, the J end lost 6 bases, and 16 bases lay between the germline ends. CDR1 is SGDLS, CDR2 YYNGEE, per germline.